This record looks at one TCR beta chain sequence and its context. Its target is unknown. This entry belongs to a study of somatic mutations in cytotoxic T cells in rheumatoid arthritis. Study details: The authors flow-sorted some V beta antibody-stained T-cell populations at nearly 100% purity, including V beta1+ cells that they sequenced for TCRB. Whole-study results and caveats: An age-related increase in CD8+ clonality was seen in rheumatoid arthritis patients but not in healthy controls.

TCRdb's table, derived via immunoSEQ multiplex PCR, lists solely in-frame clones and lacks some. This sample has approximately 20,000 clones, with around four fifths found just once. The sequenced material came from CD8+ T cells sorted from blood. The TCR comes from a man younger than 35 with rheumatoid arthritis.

DNA of the CDR3: TGTGCCAGCAGGTCAGGGAACACTGAAGCTTTCTTT. Protein: CASRSGNTEAFF. V usage is TRBV27 and J usage is TRBJ1-1, with unresolved D. This CDR3 is 12 amino acids long. Trimming stripped 6 bases from V and 1 base from J, with 6 bases between. The germline V gene has CDR1 MNHEY and CDR2 SMNVEV (reference sequence).